This TCR beta chain was sequenced during a study of T cells in Graves' hyperthyroidism and ophthalmopathy. TCR beta CDR3 sequences were amplified from RNA transcripts. HTBI primers were the set used in a first-round RT-PCR of the TCR CDR3. Via MiXCR, TCRdb re-called the multiplex PCR reads, giving one row per CDR3 protein. The sample records approximately 640,000 distinct CDR3 sequences, about 16% being singletons. The authors took PBMCs from over 8.5 ml fresh peripheral blood. This clonotype was seen at least ten times. V gave up 6 bases and J gave up 3 bases, with 11 bases separating them. The germline V gene has CDR1 SQVTM and CDR2 ANQGSEA. CDR3 length equals 12 residues.

What was sequenced was blood. The clonotype comes from a woman in her twenties or thirties with Graves' hyperthyroidism. The chain carries TRBV29-1 and TRBJ1-1, with D perhaps TRBD1 (5 bases). CDR3 sequence: CSVRVVDTEAFF. The CDR3 nucleotides are TGCAGCGTCAGGGTGGTGGACACTGAAGCTTTCTTT.